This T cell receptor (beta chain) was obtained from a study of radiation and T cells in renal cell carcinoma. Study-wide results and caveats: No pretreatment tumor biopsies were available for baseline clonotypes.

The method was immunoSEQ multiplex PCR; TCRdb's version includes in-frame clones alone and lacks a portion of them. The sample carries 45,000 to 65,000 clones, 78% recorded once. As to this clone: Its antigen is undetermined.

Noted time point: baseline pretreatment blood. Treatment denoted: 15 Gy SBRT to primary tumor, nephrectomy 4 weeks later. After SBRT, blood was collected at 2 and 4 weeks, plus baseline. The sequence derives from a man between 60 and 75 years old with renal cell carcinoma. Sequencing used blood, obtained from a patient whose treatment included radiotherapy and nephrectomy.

CDR3 sequence (DNA): TGTGCCAGCAGCCAGTACAGGGGTAGCACTGAAGCTTTCTTT. It specifies CASSQYRGSTEAFF. The chain carries TRBV14 and TRBJ1-1; 7 positions agree with TRBD1. With 3 bases clipped from V and 4 bases from J, the junction kept 5 bases outside the gene matches. From germline, CDR1 is SGHDN and CDR2 FVKESK. This CDR3 contains 14 residues. The whole variable domain, filled in from reference TRBV14 and TRBJ1-1, reads EAGVTQFPSHSVIEKGQTVTLRCDPISGHDNLYWYRRVMGKEIKFLLHFVKESKQDESGMPNNRFLAERTGGTYSTLKVQPAELEDSGVYFCASSQYRGSTEAFFGQGTRLTVV.